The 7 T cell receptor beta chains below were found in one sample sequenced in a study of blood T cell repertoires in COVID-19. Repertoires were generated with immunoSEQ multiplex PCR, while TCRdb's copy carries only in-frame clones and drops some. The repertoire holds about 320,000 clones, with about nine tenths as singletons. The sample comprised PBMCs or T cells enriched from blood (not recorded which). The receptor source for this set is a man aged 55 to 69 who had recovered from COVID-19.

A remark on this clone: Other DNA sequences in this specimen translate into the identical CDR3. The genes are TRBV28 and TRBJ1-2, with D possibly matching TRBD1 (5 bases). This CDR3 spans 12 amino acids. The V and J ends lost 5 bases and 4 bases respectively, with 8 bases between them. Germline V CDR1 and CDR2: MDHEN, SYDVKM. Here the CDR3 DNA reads TGTGCCAGCAGTACAACAGGCTATGGCTACACCTTC. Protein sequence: CASSTTGYGYTF.

CDR3 in amino acids: CASSQDLRDRGYEQYF. DNA of the CDR3: TGTGCCAGCAGCCAAGATCTTCGTGACAGGGGTTATGAGCAGTACTTC. V usage is TRBV4-2 and J usage is TRBJ2-7; TRBD1 matches at 8 bases. Trimming cost V 0 bases and J 7 bases; bases outside gene matches: 11. Per germline, CDR1 LGHNA and CDR2 YNFKEQ. This CDR3 comprises 16 residues.

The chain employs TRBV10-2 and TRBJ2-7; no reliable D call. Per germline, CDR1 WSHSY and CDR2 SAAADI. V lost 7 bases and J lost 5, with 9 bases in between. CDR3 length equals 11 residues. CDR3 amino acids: CASTGYHEQYF. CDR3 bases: TGCGCCAGCACCGGTTACCACGAGCAGTACTTC.

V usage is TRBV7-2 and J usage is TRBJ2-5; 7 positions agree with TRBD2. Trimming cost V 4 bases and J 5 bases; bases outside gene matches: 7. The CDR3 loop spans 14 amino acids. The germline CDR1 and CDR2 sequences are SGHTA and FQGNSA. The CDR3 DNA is TGTGCCAGCAGCTCCCCTCGAGCGGGGGAGACCCAGTACTTC. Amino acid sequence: CASSSPRAGETQYF.

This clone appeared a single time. The CDR3 nucleotides read TGTGCCAGCAGCTACGGACAGGGACAAGAGACCCAGTACTTC. This encodes CASSYGQGQETQYF. The chain is built from TRBV7-9 and TRBJ2-5; 8 bases match TRBD1. Looked up from germline, CDR1 is SEHNR and CDR2 is FQNEAQ (reference sequence). The CDR3 consists of 14 residues. V lost 4 bases to trimming and J lost 2 bases; unmatched junction nucleotides: 3.

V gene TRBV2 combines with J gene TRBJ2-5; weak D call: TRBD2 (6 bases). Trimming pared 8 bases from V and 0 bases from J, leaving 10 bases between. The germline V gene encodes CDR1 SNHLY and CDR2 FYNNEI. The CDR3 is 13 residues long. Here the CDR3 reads CASGRDYQETQYF. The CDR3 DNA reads TGTGCCAGCGGCCGGGACTACCAAGAGACCCAGTACTTC. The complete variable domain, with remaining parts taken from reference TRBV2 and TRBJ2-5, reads EPEVTQTPSHQVTQMGQEVILRCVPISNHLYFYWYRQILGQKVEFLVSFYNNEISEKSEIFDDQFSVERPDGSNFTLKIRSTKLEDSAMYFCASGRDYQETQYFGPGTRLLVL.

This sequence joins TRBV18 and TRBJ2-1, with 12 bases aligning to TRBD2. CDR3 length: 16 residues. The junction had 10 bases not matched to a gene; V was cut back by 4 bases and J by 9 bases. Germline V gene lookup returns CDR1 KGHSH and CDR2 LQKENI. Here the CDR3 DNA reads TGTGCCAGCTCACGGGGCCTAGCGGGAGGGCCGAGTGAGCAGTTCTTC. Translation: CASSRGLAGGPSEQFF. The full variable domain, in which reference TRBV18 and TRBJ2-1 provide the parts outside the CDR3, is NAGVMQNPRHLVRRRGQEARLRCSPMKGHSHVYWYRQLPEEGLKFMVYLQKENIIDESGMPKERFSAEFPKEGPSILRIQQVVRGDSAAYFCASSRGLAGGPSEQFFGPGTRLTVL.